The 15 T cell receptor beta chains given below trace back to one sample, sequenced in a study of T-cell reconstitution after alpha-beta-depleted transplantation in children. It was with unique molecular identifiers that the TCRbeta library was prepared. TCRdb processed the PCR reads anew with MiXCR; each CDR3 protein has one entry. Of 350,000 to 500,000 distinct CDR3 sequences listed, 43% are singletons. This material consisted of PBMCs, taken before TCRalphabeta/CD19-depleted stem cell transplant. All receptors derive from a girl aged 2 to 10 with aplastic anemia, due to receive a stem cell transplant.

The rearrangement uses TRBV3-1 and TRBJ2-7; either TRBD1 or TRBD2 may supply D (5 bases each). Trimming removed 1 base from V and 3 bases from J, with 19 bases in between. The CDR3 consists of 17 residues. The germline V gene encodes CDR1 LGHDT and CDR2 YNNKEL (reference sequence). As DNA, the CDR3 is TGTGCCAGCAGCCAAGGGGGCACTAGATTAAGCTTCTACGAGCAGTACTTC. Its protein product is CASSQGGTRLSFYEQYF.

CDR3 bases: TGTGCCAGCAGTTCGATCCAACTAGCCCTGGGGAGTTTTACGCAGTATTTT. Amino acids: CASSSIQLALGSFTQYF. This chain links TRBV27 with TRBJ2-3, with a possible D match to TRBD2 (6 bases). Trimming removed 4 bases at V and 8 bases at J, with 25 bases between. Per the germline V gene, CDR1 is MNHEY and CDR2 is SMNVEV (reference sequence). The CDR3 runs 17 residues.

This clonotype was picked up many times. The J gene is TRBJ2-3, the V gene TRBV7-9, with 7 bases fitting TRBD1. V lost 5 bases to trimming and J lost 5 bases; unmatched junction nucleotides: 13. CDR3 size: 16 residues. Looked up from germline, CDR1 is SEHNR and CDR2 is FQNEAQ (reference sequence). For the CDR3, the DNA is TGTGCCAGCAGCCCTATCGGGACAGAGGGGTTAGATACGCAGTATTTT. It yields the protein CASSPIGTEGLDTQYF.

The rearrangement uses TRBV4-3 and TRBJ2-2; no clear D. Germline CDR1 and CDR2: LGHNA and YSLEER. V was cut by 0 bases and J by 6 bases, with 5 bases left in between. The CDR3 is 13 residues long. The CDR3 protein is CASSQDGAGELFF. DNA for the CDR3: TGCGCCAGCAGCCAAGATGGAGCCGGGGAGCTGTTTTTT.

This clonotype was counted only a few times. The chain couples TRBV6-5 to TRBJ2-3, with D perhaps TRBD2 (5 bases). The CDR3 is 17 amino acids. The germline V and J ends were trimmed by 1 base and 3 bases, with 17 bases remaining between them. The germline CDR1 and CDR2 sequences are MNHEY and SVGAGI. The DNA for the CDR3 is TGTGCCAGCAGTTACTTCCCCCACGCGGGCGGGACAGATACGCAGTATTTT. It specifies CASSYFPHAGGTDTQYF.

The chain couples TRBV10-2 to TRBJ2-4, with 9 bases that match TRBD2. CDR1 and CDR2 (germline): WSHSY, SAAADI. The V segment lost 3 bases and the J segment 8 bases; nucleotides outside the gene matches: 14. The CDR3 is made up of 17 amino acids. The CDR3 loop reads CASSDSSASGDQYIQYF. The DNA of the CDR3 is TGCGCCAGCAGTGATTCGTCGGCTAGCGGGGACCAATACATTCAGTACTTC.

This clonotype appeared a few times. The chain employs TRBV5-1 and TRBJ1-2; 8 bases are shared with TRBD1. This CDR3 has 14 residues. Germline loops: CDR1 SGHRS, CDR2 YFSETQ. J gave up 7 bases and V 4 bases, and 9 bases lay outside the gene matches. CDR3 nucleotides: TGCGCCAGCAGCCCCGACGCGACAGGGGTTGGCTACACCTTC. Translation gives CASSPDATGVGYTF.

Note on this clonotype: This may stem from a read error, because a much larger clone lies one nucleotide away. V is TRBV15 and J is TRBJ1-1; D call uncertain. The CDR3 length is 13 residues. Germline lookup yields CDR1 LNHNV and CDR2 YYDKDF (reference sequence). The V gene lost 0 bases and the J gene lost 4 bases, with 6 bases spanning the gap. The CDR3 coding sequence is TGTGCCACCAGCAGAGATCGGCGCACTGAAGCTTTCTTT. Translating it yields CATSRDRRTEAFF.

This clonotype was observed at least ten times. The rearrangement joins TRBV27 to TRBJ2-2; possibly TRBD1 for D (6 bases). Trimming pared 8 bases from V and 0 bases from J, leaving 10 bases between. The CDR3 totals 14 residues. CDR1 is MNHEY, CDR2 SMNVEV, per germline (reference sequence). The CDR3 loop is CASWTVSNTGELFF. The CDR3 DNA follows: TGTGCCAGCTGGACAGTCTCGAACACCGGGGAGCTGTTTTTT.

This clonotype was counted at least ten times. The chain has TRBV29-1 and TRBJ1-1, with D unclear. The CDR3 has 15 residues. The V gene lost 2 bases and the J gene lost 2 bases, with 15 bases spanning the gap. Germline values: CDR1 SQVTM, CDR2 ANQGSEA. In DNA, the CDR3 is TGCAGCGTTGAATCGGGCGGCCCTGTTAACACTGAAGCTTTCTTT. This translates into CSVESGGPVNTEAFF.

The J gene is TRBJ2-7, the V gene TRBV20-1; D gene ambiguous. V dropped 6 bases and J dropped 2 bases, with 14 bases sitting between them. CDR3 length equals 13 residues. Germline V CDR1 and CDR2: DFQATT, SNEGSKA (reference sequence). The CDR3 region is CSAQPAVPYEQYF. The CDR3 bases are TGCAGTGCCCAGCCGGCGGTGCCCTACGAGCAGTACTTC.

This clonotype occurred many times. The chain links TRBV5-1 to TRBJ2-3; 7 bases agree with TRBD2. Unmatched junction bases numbered 6, after V lost 0 bases and J lost 2 bases. The CDR3 has 16 residues. Germline assignment: CDR1 SGHRS and CDR2 YFSETQ. The CDR3 region has the DNA TGCGCCAGCAGCTTGGCGCCCGGGACTACCACAGATACGCAGTATTTT. This encodes CASSLAPGTTTDTQYF.

The rearrangement joins TRBV4-1 to TRBJ2-7, with TRBD2 identical over 7 bases. The V and J ends lost 1 base and 5 bases, in that order; junction bases with no gene match: 5. Germline assignment: CDR1 MGHRA and CDR2 YSYEKL. CDR3 length equals 14 residues. CDR3 bases: TGCGCCAGCAGCCAAGGAGCGGGGACTGACGAGCAGTACTTC. Protein product: CASSQGAGTDEQYF.

This clonotype was observed a few times. The CDR3 is CASSLGRGSTGNTIYF. DNA of the CDR3: TGTGCCAGCAGCTTAGGGCGGGGATCAACTGGAAACACCATATATTTT. The V gene is TRBV7-2, the J gene TRBJ1-3, with unresolved D. The V and J ends lost 1 base and 2 bases respectively, with 12 bases between them. CDR3 size: 16 residues. Germline CDR1 and CDR2: SGHTA and FQGNSA.

V gene TRBV20-1 combines with J gene TRBJ1-2; 7 nucleotides line up with TRBD1. CDR1 is DFQATT and CDR2 is SNEGSKA in the germline V gene (reference sequence). The CDR3 consists of 12 residues. V was pared by 5 bases and J by 2 bases, with 2 bases of the junction left unmatched. The DNA of the CDR3 is TGCAGTGCTCCACAGGGGAACTATGGCTACACCTTC. Protein sequence: CSAPQGNYGYTF.